The clone carrying this TCR beta chain was detected only a few times. The antigen remains undetermined. The CDR3 is 14 residues long. CDR1 and CDR2 (germline): KGHSH, LQKENI. The V and J ends lost 3 bases and 3 bases, in that order; junction bases with no gene match: 5. The source of the sample is a study of T cell responses to AZD1222 COVID-19 vaccine. Study-wide points: Nearly half of spike-specific TCRs reportedly target unmutated variant regions. Repertoire samples came only from after the peak T cell response. Distributed over spike, vaccine-associated CD4 TCRs predominated at 160-218 and 743-854.

The repertoire was sequenced with immunoSEQ multiplex PCR; TCRdb's copy has only in-frame clones and lacks some. The data show over 150,000 clones, with about 92% seen just once and under 20% held by the top ten. The sequencing here drew on peripheral blood, taken on day 0 of AZD1222 vaccination. The sequence was collected from an adult in good health. The chain uses TRBV18 and TRBJ2-7; TRBD1 matches 7 bases. CDR3 sequence: CASSPGQSLYEQYF. DNA for the CDR3: TGTGCCAGCTCACCGGGACAGTCCCTCTACGAGCAGTACTTC. The full variable domain, in which reference TRBV18 and TRBJ2-7 provide the parts outside the CDR3, is NAGVMQNPRHLVRRRGQEARLRCSPMKGHSHVYWYRQLPEEGLKFMVYLQKENIIDESGMPKERFSAEFPKEGPSILRIQQVVRGDSAAYFCASSPGQSLYEQYFGPGTRLTVT.